The sequence of this T cell receptor (beta chain) was determined in a study of shared clonotypes between healthy human individuals. Study information: Each donor contributed plates that comprised three CD4 naive, three CD4 memory, two CD8 naive and one CD8 memory. The study's findings and limits: In this cohort, only blood was sampled, and tissue repertoires likely differ. Around 5.3% of naive CD4 clonotypes were shared across a few donors. Generation probability values for non-shared clonotypes were lower than those for clonotypes shared by all four donors.

Of note for this clone: Its antigen remains unknown.

The germline V gene encodes CDR1 LNHNV and CDR2 YYDKDF (reference sequence). The V gene lost 1 base and the J gene lost 1 base, with 9 bases spanning the gap. The CDR3 contains 15 residues. Sequenced by immunoSEQ multiplex PCR; TCRdb stores in-frame clones only, minus some. The data contain about 2.5 million clones, roughly 92% of them singletons. The sample consisted of naive CD4+ T cells from PBMCs. Subset described: CD45RA+ positively selected. The chain links TRBV15 to TRBJ2-3, with a weak D call TRBD1 (5 bases). The sequence was obtained from a man aged 18 to 30 in good health. Some clones in this sample may be carry-over from other donors' samples. As DNA, the CDR3 is TGTGCCACCAGCAGAGTCGGCAGGGGCACAGATACGCAGTATTTT. Amino acids: CATSRVGRGTDTQYF.